The present T cell receptor beta chain was sequenced within a study of T cell responses to AZD1222 COVID-19 vaccine. Study conclusions and caveats: Clonal diversity was possibly underestimated, and the donors were mostly white British, with more females.

This CDR3 has 15 amino acids. V was clipped by 7 bases and J by 5 bases, with 18 bases between them. Germline loops: CDR1 SGHTA, CDR2 FQGNSA. The protocol was immunoSEQ multiplex PCR, while the TCRdb copy is restricted to in-frame clones and leaves out a portion. The sample lists tens of thousands of clones, around 90% seen once, with about 1.2% in the top ten. Comment on this clone: Antigen specificity is unknown.

The gene calls are TRBV7-2 and TRBJ2-1, with D perhaps matching TRBD2 (5 bases). This sample comprised peripheral blood, obtained on day 0 of AZD1222 vaccination. This clonotype originated in an adult in good health. For the CDR3, the DNA is TGTGCCAGCAACCCCAATGGCGGGCCGAACAATGAGCAGTTCTTC. This encodes CASNPNGGPNNEQFF.